One and the same sample provided the 21 T cell receptor beta chains below, sequenced in a study of T cell repertoires in cytomegalovirus infection. These TCRs' antigens remain unknown. One entry per CDR3 protein results from TCRdb running MiXCR on the reads. Of around 69,000 distinct CDR3 sequences listed, about 27% are singletons. This specimen consisted of CD8+ T cells from cultured PBMCs, obtained from culture after CMV antigen stimulation. These receptors were obtained from a human donor in good health (CMV status not recorded). Some clones in this sample may be carry-over from other donors' samples.

This clonotype was picked up a small number of times. The chain is built from TRBV6-8 and TRBJ1-4; D remains ambiguous. V gave up 0 bases and J gave up 1 base, with 6 bases separating them. Germline CDR1 reads MNHGY; CDR2 reads SAAAGT. The CDR3 is made up of 15 amino acids. The chain's CDR3 is CASSYSWGTNEKLFF. For the CDR3, the DNA is TGTGCCAGCAGTTACTCATGGGGAACTAATGAAAAACTGTTTTTT.

The chain recombines TRBV7-3 with TRBJ1-4; 11 bases are a match to TRBD1. With 4 bases clipped from V and 0 bases from J, the junction kept 13 bases outside the gene matches. CDR3 size: 20 residues. Germline CDR1 and CDR2: SGHTA and FQGTGA. The CDR3 protein is CASSYKDGQGAPATNEKLFF. The DNA of the CDR3 is TGTGCCAGCAGCTACAAGGATGGACAGGGGGCCCCTGCAACTAATGAAAAACTGTTTTTT.

This clonotype was detected many times. The V and J genes are TRBV9 and TRBJ2-7; D possibly corresponds to TRBD2 (7 bases). V lost 4 bases, J lost 2 bases, and 13 bases lay in between. The CDR3 is 14 amino acids. Germline V gene sequence: CDR1 SGDLS, CDR2 YYNGEE. This chain's CDR3 is CASSPPGGAYEQYF. DNA for the CDR3: TGTGCCAGCAGCCCCCCGGGGGGCGCCTACGAGCAGTACTTC. Full variable domain (remainder filled in from reference TRBV9 and TRBJ2-7): DSGVTQTPKHLITATGQRVTLRCSPRSGDLSVYWYQQSLDQGLQFLIQYYNGEERAKGNILERFSAQQFPDLHSELNLSSLELGDSALYFCASSPPGGAYEQYFGPGTRLTVT.

This clonotype came up a few times. The J gene is TRBJ2-3, the V gene TRBV9; D remains unclear. Germline loops: CDR1 SGDLS, CDR2 YYNGEE. V lost 3 bases and J lost 6, with 5 bases in between. This CDR3 spans 11 amino acids. The CDR3, as DNA: TGTGCCAGCAGCGCCACGGATACGCAGTATTTT. It is translated as CASSATDTQYF.

The chain joins TRBV15 to TRBJ2-2; tentative D call: TRBD2 (5 bases). V was clipped by 8 bases and J by 8 bases, with 18 bases between them. CDR1 LNHNV and CDR2 YYDKDF come from the germline V gene (reference sequence). CDR3 size: 14 residues. The CDR3 DNA reads TGTGCCACCCGGGAAGGTAGCCGAGGTGGGGAGCTGTTTTTT. This encodes CATREGSRGGELFF.

This clonotype was recorded only once. The rearrangement links TRBV20-1 to TRBJ2-5, with 13 bases lining up with TRBD2. The V and J ends lost 6 bases and 4 bases, in that order; junction bases with no gene match: 8. Germline CDR1 DFQATT, CDR2 SNEGSKA (reference sequence). This CDR3 is 15 amino acids long. CDR3 DNA sequence: TGCAGTGCAGATACTAGCGGGGGGGGAGCAGAGACCCAGTACTTC. Translating it yields CSADTSGGGAETQYF.

The chain joins TRBV7-9 to TRBJ2-1; 14 nucleotides agree with TRBD2. The V and J ends lost 5 bases and 8 bases, in that order; junction bases with no gene match: 5. Germline V gene data show CDR1 as SEHNR and CDR2 as FQNEAQ (reference sequence). This CDR3 has 15 amino acids. The CDR3 spells CASSETSGRAYEQFF. As DNA, the CDR3 is TGTGCCAGCAGCGAGACTAGCGGGAGGGCTTATGAGCAGTTCTTC.

The chain is built from TRBV7-6 and TRBJ2-7; 8 bases match TRBD2. The CDR3 consists of 16 residues. J was trimmed by 4 bases and V by 5 bases; bases with no gene match: 13. The germline CDR1 and CDR2 sequences are SGHVS and FNYEAQ. The CDR3 loop is CASSLGGGLPQYEQYF. In DNA, the CDR3 is TGTGCCAGCAGCCTCGGGGGGGGCCTCCCGCAGTACGAGCAGTACTTC.

Regarding this clonotype: A much larger clone is a single base away; this may be a read error. The chain employs TRBV7-2 and TRBJ2-5, with D hard to call. CDR1 is SGHTA, CDR2 FQGNSA, per germline. This CDR3 is 11 amino acids long. The CDR3 DNA is TGTGTCAGCCGGGTGGAAGAGACCCAGTACTTC. Translation gives CVSRVEETQYF. Using reference TRBV7-2 and TRBJ2-5 for the parts outside the CDR3, the full variable domain is GAGVSQSPSNKVTEKGKDVELRCDPISGHTALYWYRQSLGQGLEFLIYFQGNSAPDKSGLPSDRFSAERTGGSVSTLTIQRTQQEDSAVYLCVSRVEETQYFGPGTRLLVL.

Of note for this clonotype: The junction departs from the called germline gene at one end, perhaps through a read error. The chain uses TRBV6-5 and TRBJ2-1, with D unresolved. The germline CDR1 and CDR2 sequences are MNHEY and SVGAGI. This CDR3 comprises 11 residues. The CDR3: CASSYGVGLVF. The CDR3 DNA is TGTGCCAGCAGTTACGGTGTGGGGTTGGTCTTC.

This clonotype occurred many times. The chain is built from TRBV7-8 and TRBJ2-6; tentative D call: TRBD2 (6 bases). Per the germline V gene, CDR1 is SGHVS and CDR2 is FQNEAQ. The CDR3 covers 19 residues. Between the trimmed V and J ends, which lost 5 bases and 0 bases, there was a span of 20 bases. CDR3 region: CASSPQAGPRDSGANVLTF. The CDR3 nucleotides are TGTGCCAGCAGCCCCCAGGCGGGGCCACGAGACTCTGGGGCCAACGTCCTGACTTTC.

V usage is TRBV7-2 and J usage is TRBJ1-5; TRBD1 is a possible D gene (5 bases). This CDR3 spans 13 amino acids. Germline V gene sequence: CDR1 SGHTA, CDR2 FQGNSA. The V end was cut by 5 bases, the J end by 5 bases, with 10 bases between. The DNA of the CDR3 is TGTGCCAGCAGCCCGCTAGGGGATCAGCCCCAGCATTTT. It translates to CASSPLGDQPQHF.

This rearrangement joins TRBV28 to TRBJ2-7; possibly TRBD1 or TRBD2 for D (5 bases each). CDR1 MDHEN and CDR2 SYDVKM come from the germline V gene. The length of the CDR3 is 14 residues. The ends were cut back, 2 bases at V and 6 bases at J, with 14 bases in the middle. This CDR3 reads CASSLRPGAGEQYF. CDR3 DNA: TGTGCCAGCAGTTTAAGGCCCGGGGCTGGCGAGCAGTACTTC.

The chain couples TRBV13 to TRBJ2-5; TRBD2 aligns across 10 bases. The V gene's germline CDR1 is PRHDT and CDR2 FYEKMQ (reference sequence). This CDR3 has 16 amino acids. The ends lost 5 bases at V and 1 base at J; junction bases unmatched: 7. The chain's CDR3 is CASSPGTSEGQETQYF. CDR3 coding DNA: TGTGCCAGCAGCCCCGGGACTAGCGAGGGCCAAGAGACCCAGTACTTC.

As concerns this clonotype: No conserved phenylalanine or tryptophan is present at the end of the CDR3, so a read error is the likely explanation. V is TRBV7-2 and J is TRBJ2-4; possibly TRBD2 for D (5 bases). V was clipped by 1 base and J by 8 bases, with 9 bases between them. The CDR3 has 13 residues. Germline values: CDR1 SGHTA, CDR2 FQGNSA. The CDR3 loop is CASSLGPRDIQYY. CDR3 DNA: TGTGCCAGCAGCTTAGGTCCGAGGGACATTCAGTACTAC.

This clonotype has a handful of counts. The chain links TRBV6-8 to TRBJ2-2, with a weak D call TRBD1 (6 bases). In germline, CDR1 is MNHGY, CDR2 SAAAGT. V gave up 0 bases and J gave up 7 bases, with 12 bases separating them. This CDR3 is 15 amino acids long. The CDR3 region is CASSYSMGADGELFF. The CDR3, as DNA: TGTGCCAGCAGTTACTCGATGGGGGCGGACGGGGAGCTGTTTTTT.

This chain links TRBV27 with TRBJ1-1; 8 nucleotides line up with TRBD1. This CDR3 contains 14 residues. Losses at the gene ends were 5 bases for V and 4 bases for J; bases not matched to a gene: 6. Germline values: CDR1 MNHEY, CDR2 SMNVEV (reference sequence). The CDR3 is CASSLGTGTTEAFF. In DNA, the CDR3 is TGTGCCAGCAGTCTTGGGACAGGAACCACTGAAGCTTTCTTT.

V gene TRBV14 combines with J gene TRBJ1-6; tentatively, D is TRBD1 (5 bases). The CDR3 totals 16 residues. The germline gives CDR1 SGHDN, CDR2 FVKESK. The ends were cut back, 1 base at V and 6 bases at J, with 13 bases in the middle. DNA for the CDR3: TGTGCCAGCAGCCAAGGTTCAGGGTTGACTAATTCACCCCTCCACTTT. As protein: CASSQGSGLTNSPLHF.

The chain carries TRBV10-3 and TRBJ2-1; D uncertain. With 0 bases removed from V and 0 bases from J, the gap between germline ends came to 9 bases. The germline CDR1 and CDR2 sequences are ENHRY and SYGVKD. The CDR3 spans 16 residues. The DNA of the CDR3 is TGTGCCATCAGTGAGTCGGGCGGCAGCTCCTACAATGAGCAGTTCTTC. Translation gives CAISESGGSSYNEQFF.

In this sample, this clonotype turned up a few times. V is TRBV11-3 and J is TRBJ2-2; 8 nucleotides align to TRBD2. The CDR3 is 14 amino acids. The germline V gene encodes CDR1 SGHNT and CDR2 YENEEA. The trim removed 5 bases at V and 8 bases at J, leaving 7 bases unmatched. The CDR3 protein is CASSAGGVGGELFF. The CDR3 region has the DNA TGTGCCAGCAGCGCCGGGGGGGTTGGAGGGGAGCTGTTTTTT.

This clonotype was observed a handful of times. V usage is TRBV7-4 and J usage is TRBJ2-7; D possibly uses TRBD1 or TRBD2 (7 bases each). The CDR3 covers 14 residues. V lost 7 bases and J lost 5, with 18 bases in between. CDR1 and CDR2 (germline): SGHVT, SQSDAQ. The CDR3 spells CASTPDREGDEQYF. For the CDR3, the DNA is TGTGCCAGCACCCCCGACAGGGAGGGTGACGAGCAGTACTTC.